Listed below are T cell receptor beta chains from one sample, sequenced in a study of blood T cell repertoires in COVID-19. Profiling relied on immunoSEQ multiplex PCR, and the TCRdb table lists in-frame clones only, not all of them. The table lists under 350,000 clones, about 88% of them singletons. Sequenced: peripheral blood. The receptors stem from a man between 18 and 35 years old with active or convalescent COVID-19. The CDR3 runs from the conserved cysteine through the conserved F or W. D genes are given only for firm matches. Only some rows state a clone size, as once, few, many or a class for expanded clones.

D gene	V gene	J gene	clone size	CDR3 DNA	CDR3 protein
TRBD2	TRBV10-2	TRBJ2-7	NA	TGCGCCAGCAGTGAGGGGACTACCGAGCAGTACTTC	CASSEGTTEQYF
NA	TRBV3-1/TRBV3-2	TRBJ2-5	NA	TGTGCCAGCAGCCAAGATGATGGCAGGGGAGAAGAGACCCAGTACTTC	CASSQDDGRGEETQYF
TRBD2	TRBV30	TRBJ2-5	NA	TGTGCCTGGAGCTTCCGCGGGGGGCAAGAGACCCAGTACTTC	CAWSFRGGQETQYF
TRBD1	TRBV6-5	TRBJ1-1	NA	TGTGCCAGCAGTTATGTTGCTCCATCCGACAGGGGAGCAGCTTTCTTT	CASSYVAPSDRGAAFF
NA	TRBV6-5	TRBJ2-3	NA	TGTGCCAGCAGTCTCCGGGGGACTGTTGATACGCAGTATTTT	CASSLRGTVDTQYF
TRBD1	TRBV2	TRBJ2-7	medium-sized	TGTGCCAGCAGCCCAACGTCAGGGGGTCGGGGAGAGCAGTACTTC	CASSPTSGGRGEQYF
NA	TRBV5-1	TRBJ1-6	NA	TGCGCCAGCAGCTACGACTCGGGGAGCTCCTATAATTCACCCCTCCACTTT	CASSYDSGSSYNSPLHF
NA	TRBV3-1/TRBV3-2	TRBJ2-7	NA	TGTGCCAGCAGCCAAGATATGTCGGACTCTATACAATACGAGCAGTACTTC	CASSQDMSDSIQYEQYF
TRBD1	TRBV2	TRBJ2-2	NA	TGTGCCAGCAGGAGGAGGACAGGGTTTGCCGGGGAGCTGTTTTTT	CASRRRTGFAGELFF
NA	TRBV7-2	TRBJ2-6	once	TGTGCCAGCAGCTTAAATGCTAGCAACTCTGGGGCCAACGTCCTGACTTTC	CASSLNASNSGANVLTF
NA	TRBV11-2	TRBJ1-2	NA	TGTGCCAGCAGCTTAGGCGCGGTAATGAATGGCTACACCTTC	CASSLGAVMNGYTF
NA	TRBV7-9	TRBJ2-3	once	TGTGCCAGCAGCTTTTTTGCGGGCACAGATACGCAGTATTTT	CASSFFAGTDTQYF
TRBD2	TRBV11-1	TRBJ2-7	NA	TGTGCCAGCAGCAGTAAACTAGCGGGGGGCTACGAGCAGTACTTC	CASSSKLAGGYEQYF
TRBD1	TRBV12-5	TRBJ1-1	NA	TGTGCTAGTGGCCCCGGGACAGGGGGAGGACGGACTGAAGCTTTCTTT	CASGPGTGGGRTEAFF
NA	TRBV18	TRBJ2-7	NA	TGTGCCAGCTCCGCTAGGGACAACCCCTACGAGCAGTACTTC	CASSARDNPYEQYF
TRBD1	TRBV7-3	TRBJ2-5	once	TGTGCCAGCAGCTTAGCGGGACAGGACGCTATACTAGTTCAGGGGGAGACCCAGTACTTC	CASSLAGQDAILVQGETQYF
NA	TRBV25-1	TRBJ1-2	NA	TGTGCCAGCGGCCTCGCGGGGTCTAGCGGCTACACCTTC	CASGLAGSSGYTF
TRBD2	TRBV19	TRBJ2-1	NA	TGTGCCAGTGGGGCCGAGCGGGGCCGATACAATGAGCAGTTCTTC	CASGAERGRYNEQFF
NA	TRBV9	TRBJ2-1	NA	TGTGCCAGCAGCGTAGGAGGGTCAGACTCCTACAATGAGCAGTTCTTC	CASSVGGSDSYNEQFF
TRBD2	TRBV6-5	TRBJ2-3	NA	TGTGCCAGCAGCGGTCTAGCGGTCAGCACAGATACGCAGTATTTT	CASSGLAVSTDTQYF
TRBD2	TRBV10-3	TRBJ2-2	once	TGTGCCATCAGAACAGGGACTAGCGGTAACACCGGGGAGCTGTTTTTT	CAIRTGTSGNTGELFF
NA	TRBV5-1	TRBJ2-5	few	TGCGCCAGCAGCTTGGAGAGCACCCAAGAGACCCAGTACTTC	CASSLESTQETQYF
NA	TRBV18	TRBJ2-4	once	TGTGCCAGCTCACCGGGGGGCAAAAACATTCAGTACTTC	CASSPGGKNIQYF